The source of this T cell receptor (beta chain) is a study of cytomegalovirus exposure and HLA in healthy donors. Whole-study findings and limits: In the 95 to 150 validation repertoires, more than 85% of cluster scores exceeded 0, per a later analysis.

Using immunoSEQ multiplex PCR, the repertoire was profiled, and TCRdb retains in-frame clones only, with some absent. This sample carries around 62,000 clones, 75% to 90% of them seen once, and the ten largest clones take 1.5% to 2%. Concerning this clone itself: What it binds is unknown.

The sample consisted of PBMCs. This receptor was taken from a woman under 30 in good health and CMV-seronegative.

The CDR3 protein is CANLSGKETQYF. The CDR3 DNA follows: TGTGCCAACCTTAGCGGCAAAGAGACCCAGTACTTC. This chain uses TRBV6-5 with TRBJ2-5, with D possibly matching TRBD2 (6 bases). The germline V gene has CDR1 MNHEY and CDR2 SVGAGI. The CDR3 has 12 amino acids. Deletions cut 10 bases from V and 3 bases from J, with 12 bases between.